These 27 T cell receptor beta chains share one sample of origin, sequenced in a study of cytomegalovirus exposure and HLA in healthy donors. Measured with immunoSEQ multiplex PCR; TCRdb has only the in-frame clones, and not every one. Among roughly 250,000 clones listed, around 87% were seen once. The sample consisted of PBMCs. These receptors were taken from a woman aged 18-29 years in good health and CMV-seronegative.

The V and J genes are TRBV18 and TRBJ2-2, with D hard to call. Germline assignment: CDR1 KGHSH and CDR2 LQKENI. V dropped 3 bases and J dropped 4 bases, with 15 bases sitting between them. This CDR3 is built from 16 residues. The CDR3 coding sequence is TGTGCCAGCTCACCGTTGCCCCCCCCGGGCACCGGGGAGCTGTTTTTT. Translated: CASSPLPPPGTGELFF.

V usage is TRBV11-3 and J usage is TRBJ2-2; D uncertain. V gave up 5 bases and J gave up 3 bases, with 10 bases separating them. The CDR3 consists of 14 residues. The V gene's germline CDR1 is SGHNT and CDR2 YENEEA. The CDR3 sequence is CASSLSGHTGELFF. CDR3 bases: TGTGCCAGCAGCCTGTCCGGTCACACCGGGGAGCTGTTTTTT.

This sequence joins TRBV19 and TRBJ1-2; 10 positions agree with TRBD1. CDR1 and CDR2 from the germline V gene are LNHDA and SQIVND (reference sequence). The V gene end was trimmed by 10 bases and the J gene end by 7 bases; junction bases not matched to a gene: 9. CDR3 size: 13 residues. The CDR3 DNA reads as TGTGCCACCACCCCCGGGACAGGGGCTGGCTACACCTTC. This translates into CATTPGTGAGYTF.

V is TRBV6-5 and J is TRBJ1-2, with D uncertain. Germline values: CDR1 MNHEY, CDR2 SVGAGI. The CDR3 loop spans 12 amino acids. V shed 7 bases and J shed 7 bases, with 13 bases lying between them. CDR3 bases: TGTGCCAGCACCGACGTTGGAGGTGGCTACACCTTC. This encodes CASTDVGGGYTF.

The chain employs TRBV6-5 and TRBJ2-7, with a weak D call TRBD1 (5 bases). Trimming took off 2 bases at V and 6 bases at J, with 14 bases between the two ends. Germline V gene data show CDR1 as MNHEY and CDR2 as SVGAGI. This CDR3 region has 14 residues. In nucleotides, the CDR3 is TGTGCCAGCAGTTACGCCGACAGTACAGCCGAGCAGTACTTC. This codes for CASSYADSTAEQYF.

This clone appeared a single time. This sequence joins TRBV5-1 and TRBJ2-5; 12 bases are shared with TRBD2. The germline V gene has CDR1 SGHRS and CDR2 YFSETQ. This CDR3 has 17 residues. Trimming took 3 bases from V and 5 from J; bases not matched to a gene: 11. CDR3 sequence reads: CASSSTSGGYIGETQYF. The CDR3 DNA sequence: TGCGCCAGCAGCTCGACTAGCGGGGGTTACATCGGGGAGACCCAGTACTTC.

This chain links TRBV18 with TRBJ1-1; D possibly corresponds to TRBD1 (5 bases). The V gene's germline CDR1 is KGHSH and CDR2 LQKENI. The CDR3 contains 16 residues. Trimming left V 2 bases short and J 0 bases short, with 13 bases between. CDR3 nucleotide sequence: TGTGCCAGCTCACCATTAGACCCGACAGTGAACACTGAAGCTTTCTTT. The encoded protein is CASSPLDPTVNTEAFF.

This chain joins TRBV7-2 and TRBJ2-7, with 11 nucleotides matching TRBD1. CDR1 is SGHTA, CDR2 FQGNSA, per germline. V lost 0 bases, J lost 3 bases, and 1 base stayed unmatched. The CDR3 consists of 15 residues. The CDR3 DNA reads as TGTGCCAGCAGCTTAGCCGGGACAGGGGGCTACGAGCAGTACTTC. The encoded protein is CASSLAGTGGYEQYF.

The chain combines TRBV19 with TRBJ1-5; 7 bases match TRBD1. The ends lost 3 bases at V and 8 bases at J; junction bases unmatched: 13. This CDR3 is 16 amino acids long. In germline, CDR1 is LNHDA, CDR2 SQIVND (reference sequence). CDR3 in DNA: TGTGCCAGTAGTATTTCGGGACAGTGGCCAAAGGAGCCCCAGCATTTT. This encodes CASSISGQWPKEPQHF.

The chain has TRBV7-2 and TRBJ1-5; D remains unclear. Germline values: CDR1 SGHTA, CDR2 FQGNSA. The V gene lost 2 bases and the J gene lost 1 base, with 18 bases spanning the gap. The CDR3 is 18 amino acids. Written as DNA, the CDR3 is TGTGCCAGCAGCTTAACTATTGAGCTTTTTACGAGCAATCAGCCCCAGCATTTT. Translated, it gives CASSLTIELFTSNQPQHF.

The chain links TRBV28 to TRBJ1-5, with 7 bases matching TRBD1. J lost 5 bases, V lost 6 bases, and 4 bases had no gene match. Germline CDR1 MDHEN, CDR2 SYDVKM. This CDR3 has 13 amino acids. CDR3 amino acids: CASRHDRDQPQHF. CDR3 DNA sequence: TGTGCCAGCAGACACGACAGGGATCAGCCCCAGCATTTT.

The J gene is TRBJ1-1, the V gene TRBV7-9; no reliable D call. The CDR3 length is 15 residues. Trimming removed 0 bases from V and 8 bases from J, with 16 bases in between. The germline V gene encodes CDR1 SEHNR and CDR2 FQNEAQ (reference sequence). The DNA of the CDR3 is TGTGCCAGCAGCTTAGCCTCCCCCCGGGTACTGGAAGCTTTCTTT. Translated: CASSLASPRVLEAFF.

The V gene is TRBV5-1, the J gene TRBJ2-3; TRBD2 might be the D (6 bases). The germline gives CDR1 SGHRS, CDR2 YFSETQ. V lost 3 bases and J 5 bases, leaving 16 bases between the germline ends. This CDR3 comprises 15 residues. The chain's CDR3 is CASSSSGPREDTQYF. In DNA, the CDR3 is TGCGCCAGCAGCTCCAGCGGGCCGAGGGAAGATACGCAGTATTTT.

The chain links TRBV14 to TRBJ2-7, with 11 bases aligning to TRBD2. V lost 3 bases, J lost 4 bases, and 5 bases stayed unmatched. Germline V gene sequence: CDR1 SGHDN, CDR2 FVKESK. The CDR3 length is 15 residues. This CDR3 reads CASSHTTSGVYEQYF. The CDR3 nucleotides read TGTGCCAGCAGCCACACGACTAGCGGGGTTTACGAGCAGTACTTC.

This sequence joins TRBV5-1 and TRBJ2-7; D is possibly TRBD1 (6 bases). The germline CDR1 and CDR2 sequences are SGHRS and YFSETQ. V was clipped by 4 bases and J by 7 bases, with 21 bases between them. The CDR3 is 15 amino acids. The CDR3, as DNA: TGCGCCAGCAGCCTCGTCTTGGACAGTCTAAGGGAGCAGTACTTC. Protein: CASSLVLDSLREQYF.

This chain uses TRBV2 with TRBJ2-1; TRBD1 matches at 8 bases. Looked up from germline, CDR1 is SNHLY and CDR2 is FYNNEI. V shed 7 bases, J shed 7 bases, and the junction held 3 bases outside the gene matches. This CDR3 has 12 amino acids. This chain's CDR3 is CASKGDRNEQFF. In DNA form, the CDR3 reads TGTGCCAGCAAGGGGGACAGGAATGAGCAGTTCTTC. Filled out from reference TRBV2 and TRBJ2-1, the complete variable domain reads EPEVTQTPSHQVTQMGQEVILRCVPISNHLYFYWYRQILGQKVEFLVSFYNNEISEKSEIFDDQFSVERPDGSNFTLKIRSTKLEDSAMYFCASKGDRNEQFFGPGTRLTVL.

The chain has TRBV29-1 and TRBJ1-1, with TRBD1 matching 8 bases. The V segment lost 4 bases and the J segment 11 bases; nucleotides outside the gene matches: 9. This CDR3 region has 12 residues. From germline, CDR1 is SQVTM and CDR2 ANQGSEA. CDR3 bases: TGCAGCGTTGGGTCAGGGGGCCCCGGGGCTTTCTTT. This codes for CSVGSGGPGAFF.

The rearrangement links TRBV9 to TRBJ2-2; TRBD2 might be the D (5 bases). Germline assignment: CDR1 SGDLS and CDR2 YYNGEE. This CDR3 has 17 residues. V gave up 0 bases and J gave up 0 bases, with 12 bases separating them. The CDR3 reads CASSVEVGMANTGELFF. The CDR3 DNA reads TGTGCCAGCAGCGTAGAAGTCGGGATGGCGAACACCGGGGAGCTGTTTTTT.

This chain connects TRBV7-9 to TRBJ2-7; unclear D gene. This CDR3 is 11 amino acids long. V gave up 3 bases and J gave up 3 bases, with 3 bases separating them. Germline V gene data show CDR1 as SEHNR and CDR2 as FQNEAQ (reference sequence). The chain's CDR3 is CASSFSYEQYF. CDR3 sequence (DNA): TGTGCCAGCAGCTTCAGCTACGAGCAGTACTTC.

The V gene is TRBV5-1, the J gene TRBJ2-7; 11 nucleotides line up with TRBD1. Germline-derived CDR1 and CDR2 are SGHRS and YFSETQ. CDR3 size: 14 residues. With 4 bases clipped from V and 4 bases from J, the junction kept 4 bases outside the gene matches. CDR3 sequence (DNA): TGCGCCAGCAGCCTGGGACAGGGGGGTTACGAGCAGTACTTC. The encoded protein is CASSLGQGGYEQYF.

This chain links TRBV7-9 with TRBJ2-7; possible D gene TRBD1, 5 bases. This CDR3 has 12 residues. V gave up 1 base and J gave up 6 bases, with 7 bases separating them. Germline values: CDR1 SEHNR, CDR2 FQNEAQ (reference sequence). In DNA, the CDR3 is TGTGCCAGCAGCTTAGACAGGACCGAGCAGTACGTC. Amino acids: CASSLDRTEQYV.

The chain combines TRBV2 with TRBJ2-7; TRBD1 matches 7 bases. The CDR3 runs to 16 residues. Germline CDR1 and CDR2: SNHLY and FYNNEI. The V and J ends lost 7 bases and 3 bases, in that order; junction bases with no gene match: 15. In DNA, the CDR3 is TGTGCCAGCAACGGGCTTCGTTCAGGGGGTGGCTACGAGCAGTACTTC. It is translated as CASNGLRSGGGYEQYF.

V gene TRBV19 combines with J gene TRBJ1-5, with 7 bases that match TRBD1. The V segment lost 4 bases and the J segment 0 bases; nucleotides outside the gene matches: 6. The germline V gene encodes CDR1 LNHDA and CDR2 SQIVND (reference sequence). This CDR3 contains 16 residues. CDR3 loop: CASSTYRGPSNQPQHF. CDR3 sequence (DNA): TGTGCCAGTAGTACGTACAGGGGCCCTAGCAATCAGCCCCAGCATTTT.

V usage is TRBV7-2 and J usage is TRBJ1-2; 7 nucleotides align to TRBD1. CDR3 length: 14 amino acids. Germline CDR1 is SGHTA and CDR2 is FQGNSA. The V and J ends lost 5 bases and 4 bases, in that order; junction bases with no gene match: 7. DNA for the CDR3: TGTGCCAGCAGCCAATATCAGGGGGGCTATGGCTACACCTTC. Translated: CASSQYQGGYGYTF.

This sequence joins TRBV19 and TRBJ2-5; TRBD2 agrees at 7 bases. V lost 4 bases and J lost 4; bases outside the gene matches: 6. This CDR3 has 14 residues. Germline V gene data show CDR1 as LNHDA and CDR2 as SQIVND (reference sequence). In nucleotides, the CDR3 is TGTGCCAGTAGTACCGGACTAGTAGCAGAGACCCAGTACTTC. Protein sequence: CASSTGLVAETQYF.

This chain links TRBV6-5 with TRBJ1-1; D gene unclear. The V and J ends lost 4 bases and 8 bases respectively, with 11 bases between them. Germline assignment: CDR1 MNHEY and CDR2 SVGAGI. The CDR3 totals 12 residues. The CDR3 reads CASSLTTGEAFF. The CDR3 region has the DNA TGTGCCAGCAGTTTAACCACGGGGGAAGCTTTCTTT.

The chain joins TRBV11-2 to TRBJ2-2, with 9 positions matching TRBD1. With V trimmed by 5 bases and J by 5 bases, 6 bases remained unmatched. CDR1 SGHAT and CDR2 FQNNGV come from the germline V gene. The CDR3 sequence is 15 residues long. The CDR3 region is CASSRRQGGTGELFF. The CDR3 DNA is TGTGCCAGCAGCCGTCGACAGGGGGGGACCGGGGAGCTGTTTTTT.